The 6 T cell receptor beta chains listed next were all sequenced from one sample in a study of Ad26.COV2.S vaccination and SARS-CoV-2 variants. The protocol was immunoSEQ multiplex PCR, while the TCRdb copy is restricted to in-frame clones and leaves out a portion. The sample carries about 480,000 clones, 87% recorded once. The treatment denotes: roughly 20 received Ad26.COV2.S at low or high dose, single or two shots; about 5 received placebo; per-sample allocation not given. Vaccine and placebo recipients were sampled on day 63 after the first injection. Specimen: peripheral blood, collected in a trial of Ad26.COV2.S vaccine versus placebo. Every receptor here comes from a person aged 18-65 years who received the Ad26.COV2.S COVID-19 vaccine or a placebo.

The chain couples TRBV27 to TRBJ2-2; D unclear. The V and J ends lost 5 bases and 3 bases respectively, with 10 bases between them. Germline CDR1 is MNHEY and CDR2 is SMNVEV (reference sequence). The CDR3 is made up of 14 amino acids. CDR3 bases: TGTGCCAGCAGTAAGGGTAGGGACACCGGGGAGCTGTTTTTT. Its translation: CASSKGRDTGELFF.

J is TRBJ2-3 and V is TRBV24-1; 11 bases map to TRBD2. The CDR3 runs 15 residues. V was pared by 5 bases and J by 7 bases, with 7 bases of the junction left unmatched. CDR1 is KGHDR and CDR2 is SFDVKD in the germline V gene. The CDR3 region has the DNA TGTGCCACCAGTGGGACTAGCGGGTGGATAAATACGCAGTATTTT. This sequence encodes CATSGTSGWINTQYF.

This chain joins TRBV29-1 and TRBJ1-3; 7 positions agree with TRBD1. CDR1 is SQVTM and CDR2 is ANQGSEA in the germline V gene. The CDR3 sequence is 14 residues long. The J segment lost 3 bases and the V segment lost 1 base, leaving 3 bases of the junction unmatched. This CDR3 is CSVEGQGVGNTIYF. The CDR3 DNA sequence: TGCAGCGTTGAAGGCCAGGGGGTTGGAAACACCATATATTTT.

The CDR3 nucleotides are TGTGCCAGTAGCCGGGACACCCTAGAGGAGACCCAGTACTTC. Protein: CASSRDTLEETQYF. This chain links TRBV19 with TRBJ2-5, with a weak D call TRBD1 (6 bases). This CDR3 has 14 amino acids. V gave up 6 bases and J gave up 5 bases, with 16 bases separating them. Germline values: CDR1 LNHDA, CDR2 SQIVND (reference sequence).

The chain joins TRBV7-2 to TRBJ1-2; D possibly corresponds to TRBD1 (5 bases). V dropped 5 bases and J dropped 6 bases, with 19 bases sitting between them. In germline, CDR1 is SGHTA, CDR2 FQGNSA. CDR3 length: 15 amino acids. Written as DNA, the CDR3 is TGTGCCAGCAGCCCTCGTATGAGGGACCACAATGGCTACACCTTC. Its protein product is CASSPRMRDHNGYTF.

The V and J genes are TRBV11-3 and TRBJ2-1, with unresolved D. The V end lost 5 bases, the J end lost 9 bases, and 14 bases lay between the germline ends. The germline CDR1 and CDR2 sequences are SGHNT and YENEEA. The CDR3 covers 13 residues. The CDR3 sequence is CASSRVAAGEQFF. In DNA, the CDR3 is TGTGCCAGCAGCAGGGTGGCAGCCGGTGAGCAGTTCTTC.